The 20 T cell receptor beta chains in this list originate from one sample, sequenced in a study of T-cell memory formation after mild COVID-19 (dated by TCRdb to the early 2020s). The library was produced with 5' RACE. The sequencing machine was an Illumina NovaSeq 6000. TCRdb itself trimmed the public reads at Q25 with fastp, ran MiXCR and retained productive beta chains. Every CDR3 protein is listed once, alongside the most common genes and DNA of its rows. The sample data list roughly 300,000 distinct CDR3 sequences, and around 13% of these were observed just once. 20% to 25% of the sample belongs to the ten largest clones. Sequencing was performed on PBMCs or a T cell subset sorted from them (not recorded which). These receptor sequences come from a man aged 18 to 29 who had mild COVID-19 (a few samples of this study predate the infection). The sample titles of this study are shuffled in the database, so cell type and time point are left out; the donor was told from shared clones.

The chain employs TRBV5-5 and TRBJ1-4; D gene uncertain. Germline loops: CDR1 SGHKS, CDR2 YYEKEE (reference sequence). The CDR3 is 16 residues long. V was cut by 0 bases and J by 8 bases, with 17 bases left in between. The CDR3 loop is CASSLGLGVMEEKLFF. The CDR3 coding sequence is TGTGCCAGCAGCTTGGGGCTCGGGGTGATGGAAGAAAAACTGTTTTTT.

This clonotype was seen a few times. The chain carries TRBV6-2 or TRBV6-3 and TRBJ2-3, with D possibly being TRBD2 (5 bases). The CDR3 covers 18 residues. Trimming left V 2 bases short and J 1 base short, with 19 bases between. Germline V gene sequence: CDR1 MNHEY, CDR2 SVGEGT. This CDR3 reads CASSYHPWASRGTDTQYF. As DNA, the CDR3 is TGTGCCAGCAGTTACCACCCTTGGGCTAGCAGAGGCACAGATACGCAGTATTTT.

This clonotype has more than one count but fewer than ten. V gene TRBV18 combines with J gene TRBJ1-5, with D possibly matching TRBD1 (5 bases). V was shortened by 2 bases and J by 3 bases, with 11 bases between the two germline ends. Germline V CDR1 and CDR2: KGHSH, LQKENI. CDR3 length: 15 amino acids. The CDR3 here is CASSPTQDSNQPQHF. In DNA, the CDR3 is TGTGCCAGCTCACCAACACAGGACTCCAATCAGCCCCAGCATTTT.

V gene TRBV9 combines with J gene TRBJ2-5, with 11 bases aligning to TRBD1. The J segment lost 5 bases and the V segment lost 5 bases, leaving 14 bases of the junction unmatched. The CDR3 runs to 17 residues. Germline CDR1 and CDR2: SGDLS and YYNGEE. Here the CDR3 DNA reads TGTGCCAGCAGTAAAAACTCTGGACAGGGGGCCTTTGAGACCCAGTACTTC. This codes for CASSKNSGQGAFETQYF. Filled out from reference TRBV9 and TRBJ2-5, the complete variable domain reads DSGVTQTPKHLITATGQRVTLRCSPRSGDLSVYWYQQSLDQGLQFLIQYYNGEERAKGNILERFSAQQFPDLHSELNLSSLELGDSALYFCASSKNSGQGAFETQYFGPGTRLLVL.

This clonotype was seen a few times. The rearrangement links TRBV20-1 to TRBJ2-1; a weak D match, TRBD1 (6 bases). The germline V and J ends were trimmed by 5 bases and 0 bases, with 11 bases remaining between them. Per germline, CDR1 DFQATT and CDR2 SNEGSKA (reference sequence). The CDR3 sequence is 14 residues long. The CDR3 DNA is TGCAGTGCTGCCGGGACAAGCTCCTACAATGAGCAGTTCTTC. Protein product: CSAAGTSSYNEQFF.

The V gene is TRBV10-3, the J gene TRBJ2-5; 8 bases match TRBD2. CDR3 length: 15 residues. V shed 4 bases, J shed 4 bases, and the junction held 8 bases outside the gene matches. Germline values: CDR1 ENHRY, CDR2 SYGVKD. CDR3 coding DNA: TGTGCCATCAGTGGCGCCGGGACTAGGGGAGAGACCCAGTACTTC. This gives the protein CAISGAGTRGETQYF.

This clonotype was seen more than once but under ten times. The V call is TRBV5-5, the J call TRBJ1-5, with D uncertain. Per the germline V gene, CDR1 is SGHKS and CDR2 is YYEKEE (reference sequence). The CDR3 covers 14 residues. The V end was cut by 0 bases, the J end by 4 bases, with 8 bases between. The CDR3 here is CASSLVGINQPQHF. CDR3 DNA: TGTGCCAGCAGCTTGGTGGGGATAAATCAGCCCCAGCATTTT.

The V and J genes are TRBV28 and TRBJ1-5, with D perhaps TRBD1 (6 bases). The CDR3 has 16 residues. The germline V gene encodes CDR1 MDHEN and CDR2 SYDVKM. The ends were cut back, 4 bases at V and 0 bases at J, with 13 bases in the middle. The CDR3: CASSSGDLYSNQPQHF. DNA for the CDR3: TGTGCCAGCAGTTCAGGGGACCTTTATAGCAATCAGCCCCAGCATTTT.

DNA of the CDR3: TGTGCCAGCAACCACCAGACAGGGGCGAACGAGCAGTACTTC. It codes for CASNHQTGANEQYF. This chain connects TRBV3-1 to TRBJ2-7, with 8 bases identical to TRBD1. V was clipped by 7 bases and J by 5 bases; unmatched bases: 10. The CDR3 is made up of 14 amino acids. CDR1 is LGHDT and CDR2 is YNNKEL in the germline V gene (reference sequence).

Only one count was recorded for this clonotype. This sequence joins TRBV28 and TRBJ2-2; D call uncertain. From germline, CDR1 is MDHEN and CDR2 SYDVKM. V was clipped by 2 bases and J by 5 bases, with 9 bases between them. CDR3 length: 14 amino acids. The CDR3 here is CASSLKRVTGELFF. Here the CDR3 DNA reads TGTGCCAGCAGTTTAAAGCGTGTTACCGGGGAGCTGTTTTTT.

The sample holds a few counts of this clonotype. This chain links TRBV5-1 with TRBJ2-3, with 9 nucleotides matching TRBD2. Germline assignment: CDR1 SGHRS and CDR2 YFSETQ. Trimming at V came to 0 bases and at J to 1 base, leaving 3 bases not matched to a gene. The CDR3 has 16 amino acids. CDR3 DNA: TGCGCCAGCAGCTTGGAAGTAGCGGGGGGCACAGATACGCAGTATTTT. Amino acids: CASSLEVAGGTDTQYF.

This rearrangement joins TRBV6-1 to TRBJ2-7; tentatively, D is TRBD1 (6 bases). The germline V and J ends were trimmed by 3 bases and 4 bases, with 13 bases remaining between them. The germline V gene has CDR1 MNHNS and CDR2 SASEGT. The CDR3 has 14 residues. The CDR3 nucleotides read TGTGCCAGCAGTGACGGGACAACATATTACGAGCAGTACTTC. Translating it yields CASSDGTTYYEQYF.

This clonotype showed up many times. This chain uses TRBV5-1 with TRBJ1-1; D gene unclear. CDR1 SGHRS and CDR2 YFSETQ come from the germline V gene. This CDR3 contains 11 residues. With 5 bases removed from V and 0 bases from J, the gap between germline ends came to 2 bases. CDR3 protein: CASSMNTEAFF. CDR3 sequence (DNA): TGCGCCAGCAGTATGAACACTGAAGCTTTCTTT.

This clonotype was observed a handful of times. The chain carries TRBV5-6 and TRBJ2-1, with D hard to call. The germline V gene encodes CDR1 SGHDT and CDR2 YYEEEE. The CDR3 length is 15 residues. V lost 0 bases, J lost 5 bases, and 12 bases lay in between. CDR3 region: CASSLGGFYHNEQFF. The CDR3 DNA reads as TGTGCCAGCAGCTTGGGTGGTTTCTATCACAATGAGCAGTTCTTC.

The rearrangement uses TRBV4-2 and TRBJ2-1; 9 bases are shared with TRBD2. V dropped 0 bases and J dropped 3; count of bases not matched to a gene: 3. The CDR3 sequence is 16 residues long. Germline CDR1 reads LGHNA; CDR2 reads YNFKEQ. DNA for the CDR3: TGTGCCAGCAGCCAAGAACCAGCGGGGGGCTACAATGAGCAGTTCTTC. Translation gives CASSQEPAGGYNEQFF.

V and J are TRBV9 and TRBJ2-2; TRBD2 might be the D (5 bases). The CDR3 extends over 13 amino acids. Looked up from germline, CDR1 is SGDLS and CDR2 is YYNGEE. With 2 bases removed from V and 6 bases from J, the gap between germline ends came to 8 bases. CDR3 DNA: TGTGCCAGCAGCGTTCCGGGGTCCGGGGAGCTGTTTTTT. The encoded protein is CASSVPGSGELFF. The full variable domain, rest sourced from reference TRBV9 and TRBJ2-2, is DSGVTQTPKHLITATGQRVTLRCSPRSGDLSVYWYQQSLDQGLQFLIQYYNGEERAKGNILERFSAQQFPDLHSELNLSSLELGDSALYFCASSVPGSGELFFGEGSRLTVL.

Ten or more counts support this clonotype. J is TRBJ2-2 and V is TRBV6-5, with a possible D match to TRBD2 (6 bases). Per the germline V gene, CDR1 is MNHEY and CDR2 is SVGAGI. This CDR3 has 14 residues. Trimming shortened V by 0 bases and J by 4 bases, and 6 bases separated the two germline ends. CDR3 loop: CASSYSGGTGELFF. The CDR3 region has the DNA TGTGCCAGCAGTTACTCGGGGGGCACCGGGGAGCTGTTTTTT.

The CDR3 nucleotides read TGTGCCAGCAGTTTATTGGGTTTTAAGTCTGGGGCCAACGTCCTGACTTTC. Amino acid sequence: CASSLLGFKSGANVLTF. The chain links TRBV12-3 or TRBV12-4 to TRBJ2-6; D not resolved. This CDR3 has 17 amino acids. V was clipped by 2 bases and J by 1 base, with 12 bases between them.

This clonotype has a handful of counts. This chain links TRBV9 with TRBJ2-3; 13 bases are a match to TRBD2. This CDR3 is 16 amino acids long. Germline V gives CDR1 SGDLS, CDR2 YYNGEE. V lost 5 bases and J lost 4; bases outside the gene matches: 7. Here the CDR3 reads CASSRGTSGVADTQYF. In DNA form, the CDR3 reads TGTGCCAGCAGTAGAGGGACTAGCGGGGTAGCAGATACGCAGTATTTT.

The chain joins TRBV9 to TRBJ2-3, with 14 positions matching TRBD2. J gave up 9 bases and V 0 bases, and 9 bases lay outside the gene matches. This CDR3 has 17 amino acids. Germline CDR1 reads SGDLS; CDR2 reads YYNGEE. The CDR3 spells CASSVAPTSGGANTQYF. The CDR3 bases are TGTGCCAGCAGCGTAGCCCCGACTAGCGGGGGGGCTAACACGCAGTATTTT.